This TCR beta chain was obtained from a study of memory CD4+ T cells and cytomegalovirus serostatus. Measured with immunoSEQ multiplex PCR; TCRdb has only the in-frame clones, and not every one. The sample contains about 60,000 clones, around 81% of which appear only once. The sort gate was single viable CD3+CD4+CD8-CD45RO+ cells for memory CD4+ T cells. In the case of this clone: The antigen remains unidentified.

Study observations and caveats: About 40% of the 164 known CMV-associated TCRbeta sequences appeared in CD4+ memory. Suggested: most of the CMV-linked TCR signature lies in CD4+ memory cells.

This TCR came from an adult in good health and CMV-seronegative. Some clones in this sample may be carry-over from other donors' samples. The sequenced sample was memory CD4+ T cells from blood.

The CDR3, as DNA: TGTGTCGCGGGAGGGACAACCTACGAGCAGTACTTC. Amino acids: CVAGGTTYEQYF. This chain connects TRBV6-5 to TRBJ2-7, with 9 bases fitting TRBD2. Per germline, CDR1 MNHEY and CDR2 SVGAGI. The CDR3 is made up of 12 amino acids.